This T cell receptor (beta chain) was profiled in a study of T-cell memory formation after mild COVID-19. Looking at the study overall: TCR clusters were largely donor specific.

Trimming left V 6 bases short and J 4 bases short, with 9 bases between. The CDR3 extends over 12 amino acids. General study findings and limits: Among clones peaking at day 37 in the second wave, SARS-CoV-2 specificity remained unconfirmed.

Using its own MiXCR run on the 5' RACE reads, TCRdb lists one record per CDR3 protein. The sample includes 130,000 to 150,000 distinct CDR3 sequences, 6% to 6.5% seen only once; the top ten take roughly 1.9%. In this sample, this clonotype turned up a few times. What it binds is unknown. The chain links TRBV12-3 or TRBV12-4 to TRBJ1-2; D is undetermined. The clonotype was recovered from an adult woman who had mild COVID-19 (a few samples of this study predate the infection). Cell type and time point are not known. The specimen sequenced was PBMCs or a T cell subset sorted from them (not recorded which). CDR3 amino acids: CASSSGPYGYTF. CDR3 sequence (DNA): TGTGCCAGCAGCTCAGGCCCCTATGGCTACACCTTC.